This TCR beta chain was profiled in a study of T cell responses to AZD1222 COVID-19 vaccine. Libraries were prepared by immunoSEQ multiplex PCR; TCRdb keeps only in-frame clonotypes and omits some of them. There are approximately 98,000 clones in the sample; approximately 89% occur only once, and approximately 3.1% lies in the top ten. V gave up 5 bases and J gave up 2 bases, with 15 bases separating them. Germline CDR1 reads SEHNR; CDR2 reads FQNEAQ (reference sequence). The CDR3 has 15 amino acids. The receptor was isolated from an adult in good health. The chain carries TRBV7-9 and TRBJ1-1; no clear D gene. Source: peripheral blood, taken on day 0 of MenACWY control vaccination. In nucleotides, the CDR3 is TGTGCCAGCAGCCCGTCCCCTATGGGAAACACTGAAGCTTTCTTT. Protein sequence: CASSPSPMGNTEAFF.